The 32 T cell receptor beta chains given below trace back to one sample, sequenced in a study of blood T cell repertoires in COVID-19. The assay was immunoSEQ multiplex PCR, and TCRdb's table has in-frame clones only and misses some. Counted here are approximately 89,000 clones, roughly four fifths occurring once; the ten biggest clones make up less than 15%. The sample comprised peripheral blood. The receptor set was obtained from a human donor in a cohort sampled during active COVID-19.

The chain uses TRBV4-1 and TRBJ2-7; 9 bases are shared with TRBD1. CDR3 length: 15 amino acids. Germline V gene data show CDR1 as MGHRA and CDR2 as YSYEKL. With 5 bases clipped from V and 3 bases from J, the junction kept 8 bases outside the gene matches. The CDR3 here is CASSSPGTGNYEQYF. DNA of the CDR3: TGCGCCAGCAGCTCCCCCGGGACAGGGAACTACGAGCAGTACTTC.

The rearrangement links TRBV20-1 to TRBJ2-5; D might be TRBD1 (5 bases). The CDR3 totals 11 residues. CDR1 DFQATT and CDR2 SNEGSKA come from the germline V gene (reference sequence). V was pared by 4 bases and J by 7 bases, with 10 bases between. Here the CDR3 reads CSAIQTGTQYF. The CDR3 DNA sequence: TGCAGTGCTATACAAACAGGGACCCAGTACTTC.

The chain carries TRBV27 and TRBJ2-7, with TRBD1 as a possible D gene (6 bases). Per germline, CDR1 MNHEY and CDR2 SMNVEV (reference sequence). This CDR3 comprises 14 residues. V shed 4 bases and J shed 7 bases, with 17 bases lying between them. The CDR3 is CASSSDRTRWEQYF. CDR3 nucleotides: TGTGCCAGCAGTTCCGACAGGACGAGGTGGGAGCAGTACTTC.

The chain carries TRBV5-5 and TRBJ2-1; D may be TRBD2 (7 bases). The V gene's germline CDR1 is SGHKS and CDR2 YYEKEE (reference sequence). The CDR3 is made up of 15 amino acids. The germline V and J ends were trimmed by 4 bases and 0 bases, with 11 bases remaining between them. CDR3 residues: CASSGGASSYNEQFF. In DNA form, the CDR3 reads TGTGCCAGCAGCGGGGGGGCCAGCTCCTACAATGAGCAGTTCTTC. Drawing the rest from reference TRBV5-5 and TRBJ2-1, the complete variable domain is DAGVTQSPTHLIKTRGQQVTLRCSPISGHKSVSWYQQVLGQGPQFIFQYYEKEERGRGNFPDRFSARQFPNYSSELNVNALLLGDSALYLCASSGGASSYNEQFFGPGTRLTVL.

This chain links TRBV6-4 with TRBJ1-1; D may be TRBD1 (6 bases). CDR1 is MRHNA and CDR2 is SNTAGT in the germline V gene. The CDR3 has 14 amino acids. V dropped 3 bases and J dropped 3 bases, with 11 bases sitting between them. The CDR3 protein is CASSETGQDTEAFF. The CDR3 DNA is TGTGCCAGCAGTGAAACAGGGCAGGACACTGAAGCTTTCTTT.

The chain uses TRBV3-1 (or the pseudogene TRBV3-2) and TRBJ1-1; D is possibly TRBD1 (6 bases). The CDR3 sequence is 14 residues long. V shed 0 bases and J shed 6 bases, with 11 bases lying between them. Germline CDR1 reads LGHDT; CDR2 reads YNNKEL (reference sequence). Here the CDR3 DNA reads TGTGCCAGCAGCCAAGAGGGGAGGGGGGCTGAAGCTTTCTTT. Its protein product is CASSQEGRGAEAFF.

This sequence joins TRBV7-9 and TRBJ2-7; 11 bases align to TRBD1. Trimming took 3 bases from V and 3 from J; bases not matched to a gene: 10. This CDR3 comprises 17 residues. Germline V lookup: CDR1 SEHNR, CDR2 FQNEAQ (reference sequence). The CDR3 region is CASSLGFRTGGFYEQYF. The CDR3 DNA reads TGTGCCAGCAGCTTGGGATTTCGGACAGGGGGCTTCTACGAGCAGTACTTC.

J is TRBJ2-7 and V is TRBV25-1; 7 bases match TRBD1. There are 15 residues in the CDR3. Germline V gene sequence: CDR1 MGHDK, CDR2 SYGVNS. J was trimmed by 3 bases and V by 6 bases; bases with no gene match: 11. The CDR3 DNA sequence: TGTGCCAGCAGCGTGGGACAGACACCTATCTACGAGCAGTACTTC. Translated, it gives CASSVGQTPIYEQYF.

The chain employs TRBV24-1 and TRBJ2-3, with TRBD1 matching over 7 bases. Germline values: CDR1 KGHDR, CDR2 SFDVKD. The CDR3 has 15 residues. J was trimmed by 2 bases and V by 2 bases; bases with no gene match: 3. The CDR3 protein is CATSDWTGTTDTQYF. CDR3 coding DNA: TGTGCCACCAGTGATTGGACAGGCACCACAGATACGCAGTATTTT.

This rearrangement joins TRBV19 to TRBJ2-5, with D perhaps matching TRBD2 (6 bases). V lost 1 base and J lost 3, with 15 bases in between. The length of the CDR3 is 16 residues. CDR1 is LNHDA, CDR2 SQIVND, per germline (reference sequence). The CDR3 loop reads CASSIAPGLLKETQYF. The CDR3 nucleotides are TGTGCCAGTAGTATAGCCCCGGGACTTTTAAAAGAGACCCAGTACTTC.

This chain joins TRBV5-4 and TRBJ2-7, with D possibly matching TRBD2 (6 bases). With 4 bases removed from V and 4 bases from J, the gap between germline ends came to 15 bases. This CDR3 has 14 residues. Germline values: CDR1 SGHNT, CDR2 YYREEE (reference sequence). As DNA, the CDR3 is TGTGCCAGCAGCGGCGGGACTGAAGGTTACGAGCAGTACTTC. Protein sequence: CASSGGTEGYEQYF.

The chain combines TRBV4-1 with TRBJ1-4; TRBD1 aligns across 9 bases. The CDR3 runs 15 residues. The V and J ends lost 5 bases and 4 bases, in that order; junction bases with no gene match: 5. CDR1 and CDR2 from the germline V gene are MGHRA and YSYEKL. CDR3 coding DNA: TGCGCCAGCAGCTACCGGGACAGGGATAATGAAAAACTGTTTTTT. It translates to CASSYRDRDNEKLFF.

V is TRBV5-1 and J is TRBJ2-5; 8 bases match TRBD1. Germline CDR1 SGHRS, CDR2 YFSETQ. The CDR3 runs to 16 residues. The V segment lost 4 bases and the J segment 2 bases; nucleotides outside the gene matches: 10. The CDR3 region is CASSPQPGQEQETQYF. The CDR3 region has the DNA TGCGCCAGCAGCCCCCAACCGGGACAGGAACAAGAGACCCAGTACTTC.

This clone came up once. The chain has TRBV6-6 and TRBJ1-2; 7 bases are a match to TRBD1. Losses at the gene ends were 6 bases for V and 4 bases for J; bases not matched to a gene: 11. The germline CDR1 and CDR2 sequences are MNHNY and SVGAGI (reference sequence). The CDR3 is 15 residues long. This CDR3 is CASSTGTVRGYGYTF. The CDR3 DNA is TGTGCCAGCAGCACCGGGACAGTCCGTGGCTATGGCTACACCTTC.

The chain uses TRBV7-9 and TRBJ1-2, with TRBD1 matching over 12 bases. V lost 5 bases and J lost 4; bases outside the gene matches: 14. The CDR3 runs 18 residues. Germline assignment: CDR1 SEHNR and CDR2 FQNEAQ (reference sequence). CDR3 protein: CASSHAGAGQGAGYGYTF. In DNA form, the CDR3 reads TGTGCCAGCAGCCATGCCGGCGCGGGACAGGGGGCGGGCTATGGCTACACCTTC.

V is TRBV4-3 and J is TRBJ2-7; the match to TRBD2 covers 9 bases. The CDR3 is 18 residues long. Germline V lookup: CDR1 LGHNA, CDR2 YSLEER. The junction had 12 bases not matched to a gene; V was cut back by 0 bases and J by 3 bases. The DNA of the CDR3 is TGCGCCAGCAGCCAAGAGCGTGCAGCGGGGGGCCTTAACTACGAGCAGTACTTC. Protein sequence: CASSQERAAGGLNYEQYF.

V is TRBV6-6 and J is TRBJ2-5; 14 bases match TRBD2. CDR3 length: 16 residues. From germline, CDR1 is MNHNY and CDR2 SVGAGI (reference sequence). With V trimmed by 2 bases and J by 2 bases, 1 base remained unmatched. This CDR3 reads CASSYGTSGGQETQYF. The CDR3, as DNA: TGTGCCAGCAGTTACGGGACTAGCGGGGGACAAGAGACCCAGTACTTC.

This chain uses TRBV11-2 with TRBJ1-3; possible D gene TRBD1, 5 bases. The CDR3 has 15 amino acids. Trimming pared 3 bases from V and 3 bases from J, leaving 12 bases between. Germline values: CDR1 SGHAT, CDR2 FQNNGV. CDR3 sequence (DNA): TGTGCCAGCAGCTTTGGCAGGGTGTTTGGAAACACCATATATTTT. Translating it yields CASSFGRVFGNTIYF. Looking up the rest from reference TRBV11-2 and TRBJ1-3 gives the full variable domain: EAGVAQSPRYKIIEKRQSVAFWCNPISGHATLYWYQQILGQGPKLLIQFQNNGVVDDSQLPKDRFSAERLKGVDSTLKIQPAKLEDSAVYLCASSFGRVFGNTIYFGEGSWLTVV.

The V and J genes are TRBV11-2 and TRBJ2-5, with 7 bases fitting TRBD1. This CDR3 has 15 residues. J was trimmed by 4 bases and V by 4 bases; bases with no gene match: 9. Germline V gene data show CDR1 as SGHAT and CDR2 as FQNNGV. The CDR3 protein is CASSSGEGALETQYF. CDR3 nucleotides: TGTGCCAGCAGCTCCGGAGAGGGGGCCTTAGAGACCCAGTACTTC.

V gene TRBV14 combines with J gene TRBJ2-1, with 9 bases identical to TRBD2. J was trimmed by 0 bases and V by 6 bases; bases with no gene match: 3. Germline V gene data show CDR1 as SGHDN and CDR2 as FVKESK. The CDR3 is 15 amino acids. CDR3 coding DNA: TGTGCCAGCAGTAGCGGGGGAAGCTCCTACAATGAGCAGTTCTTC. Its protein is CASSSGGSSYNEQFF.

This chain uses TRBV6-2 or TRBV6-3 with TRBJ1-2; D remains ambiguous. Germline CDR1 is MNHEY and CDR2 is SVGEGT. The CDR3 runs 13 residues. V lost 2 bases and J lost 8, with 12 bases in between. CDR3 in amino acids: CASSYEGVGGYTF. CDR3 nucleotides: TGTGCCAGCAGTTACGAGGGAGTTGGCGGCTACACCTTC.

This chain uses TRBV7-9 with TRBJ1-6; 9 positions match TRBD1. J was trimmed by 10 bases and V by 5 bases; bases with no gene match: 12. Per the germline V gene, CDR1 is SEHNR and CDR2 is FQNEAQ (reference sequence). This CDR3 contains 16 residues. In DNA form, the CDR3 reads TGTGCCAGCAGCCCCCCCGGACAGGGGCAGGGATCACCCCTCCACTTT. Its protein is CASSPPGQGQGSPLHF.

This CDR3 reads CASSMDILYEQYF. The CDR3 nucleotides are TGTGCCAGCAGTATGGACATCCTCTACGAGCAGTACTTC. This rearrangement joins TRBV7-2 to TRBJ2-7; D may be TRBD1 (5 bases). Between the trimmed V and J ends, which lost 6 bases and 3 bases, there was a span of 12 bases. Germline V gives CDR1 SGHTA, CDR2 FQGNSA. The CDR3 loop spans 13 amino acids.

The chain combines TRBV28 with TRBJ1-1; 8 nucleotides line up with TRBD1. From germline, CDR1 is MDHEN and CDR2 SYDVKM. There are 15 residues in the CDR3. V dropped 5 bases and J dropped 5; count of bases not matched to a gene: 10. This CDR3 is CASSTRTGLGTEAFF. The CDR3 bases are TGTGCCAGCAGTACGCGGACAGGGTTGGGGACTGAAGCTTTCTTT.

This rearrangement joins TRBV15 to TRBJ2-7; TRBD1 agrees at 7 bases. V was clipped by 0 bases and J by 1 base; unmatched bases: 12. This CDR3 region has 18 residues. Looked up from germline, CDR1 is LNHNV and CDR2 is YYDKDF (reference sequence). DNA for the CDR3: TGTGCCACCAGCAGAGATTTTGGCCAGGGGGTTTTGTCCTACGAGCAGTACTTC. Amino acids: CATSRDFGQGVLSYEQYF.

The CDR3 DNA follows: TGTGCCAGCAGCCAGACTAGCGCGGCCTCGAATGAGCAGTTCTTC. This encodes CASSQTSAASNEQFF. The chain has TRBV7-8 and TRBJ2-1; 8 bases map to TRBD2. The CDR3 runs to 15 residues. J was trimmed by 7 bases and V by 5 bases; bases with no gene match: 10. From germline, CDR1 is SGHVS and CDR2 FQNEAQ.

CDR3 loop: CASSLGQDTEAFF. The CDR3 DNA is TGTGCCAGCAGTTTAGGGCAGGACACTGAAGCTTTCTTT. The chain has TRBV12-3 or TRBV12-4 and TRBJ1-1; D is ambiguous. This CDR3 spans 13 amino acids. V dropped 1 base and J dropped 3 bases, with 6 bases sitting between them.

V and J are TRBV11-2 and TRBJ1-3, with TRBD1 as a possible D gene (5 bases). V was pared by 3 bases and J by 3 bases, with 12 bases between. Looked up from germline, CDR1 is SGHAT and CDR2 is FQNNGV. The CDR3 spans 15 residues. The CDR3 bases are TGTGCCAGCAGCTTGGAAGGACACGTTGGAAACACCATATATTTT. Its protein product is CASSLEGHVGNTIYF.

The gene calls are TRBV3-1 (or the pseudogene TRBV3-2) and TRBJ2-2, with 13 bases lining up with TRBD2. With 4 bases clipped from V and 6 bases from J, the junction kept 5 bases outside the gene matches. Germline V gives CDR1 LGHDT, CDR2 YNNKEL (reference sequence). The CDR3 is 16 amino acids. The DNA of the CDR3 is TGTGCCAGCAGCCCCGGACTAGCGGGGGAACCCGGGGAGCTGTTTTTT. Its protein product is CASSPGLAGEPGELFF.

The J gene is TRBJ2-1, the V gene TRBV5-1; TRBD2 aligns across 11 bases. V was clipped by 4 bases and J by 0 bases; unmatched bases: 3. The CDR3 extends over 16 amino acids. Germline V gene sequence: CDR1 SGHRS, CDR2 YFSETQ. CDR3 coding DNA: TGCGCCAGCAGCACGGGACTAGCGGACTCCTACAATGAGCAGTTCTTC. Protein: CASSTGLADSYNEQFF.

This rearrangement joins TRBV11-2 to TRBJ1-2, with D possibly being TRBD1 (5 bases). Trimming cost V 0 bases and J 3 bases, with 11 bases left between them. This CDR3 contains 15 residues. Germline values: CDR1 SGHAT, CDR2 FQNNGV. CDR3 residues: CASSLDPAGYYGYTF. The CDR3 bases are TGTGCCAGCAGCTTAGATCCGGCAGGGTACTATGGCTACACCTTC.

V and J are TRBV11-3 and TRBJ2-7; 8 bases are shared with TRBD1. Germline trimming cut 5 bases from V and 7 bases from J; bases unmatched to any gene: 13. Germline-derived CDR1 and CDR2 are SGHNT and YENEEA. CDR3 size: 15 residues. The CDR3 DNA follows: TGTGCCAGCAGCCAATCGGACAGGGATCTACAGGAGCAGTACTTC. It specifies CASSQSDRDLQEQYF.